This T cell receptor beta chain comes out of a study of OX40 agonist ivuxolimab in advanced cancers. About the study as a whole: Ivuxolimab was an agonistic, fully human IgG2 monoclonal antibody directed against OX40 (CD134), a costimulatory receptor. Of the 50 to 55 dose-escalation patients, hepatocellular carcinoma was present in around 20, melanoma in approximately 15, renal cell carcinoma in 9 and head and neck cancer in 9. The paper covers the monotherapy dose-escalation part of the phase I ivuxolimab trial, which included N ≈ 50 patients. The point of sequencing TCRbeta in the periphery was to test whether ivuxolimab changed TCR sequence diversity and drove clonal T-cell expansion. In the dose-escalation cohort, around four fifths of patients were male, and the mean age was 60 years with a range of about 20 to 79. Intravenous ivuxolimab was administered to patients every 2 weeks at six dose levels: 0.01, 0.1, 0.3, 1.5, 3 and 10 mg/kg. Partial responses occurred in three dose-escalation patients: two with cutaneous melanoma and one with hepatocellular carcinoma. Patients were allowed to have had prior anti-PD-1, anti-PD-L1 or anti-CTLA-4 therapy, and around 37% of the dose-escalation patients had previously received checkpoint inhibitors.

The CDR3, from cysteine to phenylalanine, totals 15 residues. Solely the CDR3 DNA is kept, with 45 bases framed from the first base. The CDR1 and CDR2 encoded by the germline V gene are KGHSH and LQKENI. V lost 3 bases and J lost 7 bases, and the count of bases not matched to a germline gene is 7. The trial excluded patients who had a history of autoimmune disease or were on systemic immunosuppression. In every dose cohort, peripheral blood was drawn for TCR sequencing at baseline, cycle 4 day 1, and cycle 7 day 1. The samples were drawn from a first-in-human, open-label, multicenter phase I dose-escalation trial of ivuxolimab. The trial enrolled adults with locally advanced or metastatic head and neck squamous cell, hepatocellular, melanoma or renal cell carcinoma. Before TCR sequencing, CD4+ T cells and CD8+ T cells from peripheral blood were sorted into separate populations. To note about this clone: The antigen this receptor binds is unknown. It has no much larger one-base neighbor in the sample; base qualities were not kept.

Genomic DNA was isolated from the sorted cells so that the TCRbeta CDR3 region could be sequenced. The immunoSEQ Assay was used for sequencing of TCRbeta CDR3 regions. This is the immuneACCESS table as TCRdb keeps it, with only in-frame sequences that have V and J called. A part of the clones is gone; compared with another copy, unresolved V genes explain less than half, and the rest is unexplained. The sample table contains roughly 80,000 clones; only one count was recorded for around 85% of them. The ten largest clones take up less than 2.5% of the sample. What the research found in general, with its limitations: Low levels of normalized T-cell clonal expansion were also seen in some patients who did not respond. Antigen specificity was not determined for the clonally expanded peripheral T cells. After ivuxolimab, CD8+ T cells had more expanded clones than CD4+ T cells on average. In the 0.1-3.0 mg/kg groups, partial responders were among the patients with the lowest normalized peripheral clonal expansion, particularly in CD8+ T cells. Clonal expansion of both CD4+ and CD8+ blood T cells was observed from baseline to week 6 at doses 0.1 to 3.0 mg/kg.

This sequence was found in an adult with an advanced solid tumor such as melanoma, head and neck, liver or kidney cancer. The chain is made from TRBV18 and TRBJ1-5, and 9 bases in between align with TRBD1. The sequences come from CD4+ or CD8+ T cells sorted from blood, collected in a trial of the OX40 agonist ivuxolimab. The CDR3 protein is CASSPYRDREQPQHF. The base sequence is TGTGCCAGCTCACCTTACCGGGACAGGGAGCAGCCCCAGCATTTT.